The rows below give T cell receptor beta chains drawn from one sample of a study of memory CD4+ T cells and cytomegalovirus serostatus. Generated by immunoSEQ multiplex PCR, the TCRdb table keeps only in-frame clones and is missing some. The table lists tens of thousands of clones, approximately 78% of them singletons. The material sequenced was memory CD4+ T cells from blood. The source is an adult in good health and CMV-seronegative. The CDR3 runs from the conserved cysteine through the conserved F or W. Fields, in order: D gene, J gene, clone size, V gene, CDR3 protein, CDR3 DNA. A D gene is named only where the DNA matches it firmly. Size tells how often a clone was seen (once, few, many) or the class of an expanded clone, and some rows leave it out.

- | TRBJ1-5 | - | TRBV5-6 | CASSSGVYQPQHF | TGTGCCAGCAGCTCAGGGGTTTATCAGCCCCAGCATTTT
- | TRBJ2-7 | - | TRBV7-2 | CASSSPGATLYEQYF | TGTGCCAGCAGCTCCCCCGGGGCTACGCTGTACGAGCAGTACTTC
TRBD2 | TRBJ2-1 | - | TRBV7-9 | CASSLPPRLAGVRNEQFF | TGTGCCAGCAGCCTTCCTCCCCGACTAGCGGGAGTTAGAAATGAGCAGTTCTTC
- | TRBJ1-4 | - | TRBV19 | CASRTLSAGWREEKLFF | TGTGCCAGTAGGACCCTATCCGCAGGGTGGAGAGAAGAAAAACTGTTTTTT
- | TRBJ2-7 | few | TRBV28 | CASSLNSRDEQYF | TGTGCCAGCAGTTTAAACTCTAGGGACGAGCAGTACTTC
TRBD2 | TRBJ2-1 | - | TRBV19 | CASSRRLAGANEQFF | TGTGCCAGTAGTAGAAGGCTAGCGGGAGCTAATGAGCAGTTCTTC
- | TRBJ1-5 | - | TRBV30 | CAWSGDLNQPQHF | TGTGCCTGGAGCGGCGACCTAAATCAGCCCCAGCATTTT
- | TRBJ2-4 | - | TRBV29-1 | CSVEPGEGIQYF | TGCAGCGTTGAGCCAGGGGAGGGCATTCAGTACTTC
- | TRBJ1-4 | - | TRBV7-9 | CASPRGLGEKLFF | TGTGCCTCCCCACGGGGCTTAGGTGAAAAACTGTTTTTT
- | TRBJ1-3 | - | TRBV28 | CASRGPGPNSGNTIYF | TGTGCCAGCAGGGGCCCGGGACCGAACTCTGGAAACACCATATATTTT
- | TRBJ1-2 | few | TRBV5-4 | CASSLVGGYGYTF | TGTGCCAGCAGCTTGGTAGGTGGCTATGGCTACACCTTC
TRBD2 | TRBJ2-7 | once | TRBV5-1 | CASSLRTSGRSSEQYF | TGCGCCAGCAGCCTACGGACTAGCGGGAGATCGAGCGAGCAGTACTTC
TRBD1 | TRBJ2-1 | few | TRBV20-1 | CSAHRGSEQFF | TGCAGTGCTCACAGGGGTTCCGAGCAGTTCTTC
- | TRBJ1-2 | once | TRBV28 | CASSLGLANYGYTF | TGTGCCAGCAGTTTGGGGTTAGCTAACTATGGCTACACCTTC
- | TRBJ1-2 | - | TRBV5-4 | CASSSGTYYGYTF | TGTGCCAGCAGCTCCGGGACTTACTATGGCTACACCTTC
- | TRBJ2-1 | - | TRBV11-3 | CASTTGPGNEQFF | TGTGCCAGCACCACTGGGCCCGGGAATGAGCAGTTCTTC
- | TRBJ1-2 | - | TRBV6-6 | CASLDSNNYGYTF | TGTGCCAGTTTGGACAGCAATAACTATGGCTACACCTTC
TRBD1 | TRBJ1-1 | - | TRBV7-9 | CASSPGTGWIGNTEAFF | TGTGCCAGCAGTCCCGGGACAGGGTGGATAGGGAACACTGAAGCTTTCTTT
- | TRBJ2-7 | - | TRBV29-1 | CSAETIYEQYF | TGCAGCGCAGAGACTATCTACGAGCAGTACTTC
TRBD2 | TRBJ2-3 | - | TRBV9 | CASSVEGTRENTQYF | TGTGCCAGCAGCGTAGAGGGGACTAGAGAGAATACGCAGTATTTT
- | TRBJ2-1 | - | TRBV7-9 | CASSLENEQFF | TGTGCCAGCAGCTTAGAAAATGAGCAGTTCTTC
- | TRBJ2-1 | - | TRBV29-1 | CSVSRAVYNEQFF | TGCAGCGTTTCAAGGGCGGTTTACAATGAGCAGTTCTTC
- | TRBJ2-1 | many | TRBV30 | CAFRKRTRHNEQFF | TGTGCCTTCCGGAAGCGGACAAGACACAATGAGCAGTTCTTC
TRBD2 | TRBJ2-5 | - | TRBV6-5 | CASSYGLAGAGETQYF | TGTGCCAGCAGTTACGGGCTAGCGGGAGCTGGAGAGACCCAGTACTTC
- | TRBJ1-2 | - | TRBV6-1 | CASSEFVPASNYGCTF | TGTGCCAGCAGTGAGTTCGTCCCAGCCAGTAACTATGGTTGCACCTTC
- | TRBJ1-2 | few | TRBV6-1 | CASSENGPFYGYTF | TGTGCCAGCAGTGAAAATGGACCCTTCTATGGCTACACCTTC
- | TRBJ2-2 | - | TRBV6-5 | CASSYSPWTGELFF | TGTGCCAGCAGTTACTCCCCCTGGACCGGGGAGCTGTTTTTT
- | TRBJ2-7 | - | TRBV7-2 | CASSFSRVYEQYF | TGTGCCAGCAGCTTTAGTAGGGTTTACGAGCAGTACTTC
- | TRBJ1-2 | few | TRBV5-5 | CASSLDTGRTNYGYTF | TGTGCCAGCAGCTTGGATACGGGACGGACTAACTATGGCTACACCTTC
TRBD2 | TRBJ2-4 | - | TRBV2 | CASSQGGRANIQYF | TGTGCCAGCAGTCAGGGCGGGAGAGCGAACATTCAGTACTTC
- | TRBJ2-7 | - | TRBV5-4 | CASSPPGQEQYF | TGTGCCAGCAGCCCCCCCGGACAGGAGCAGTACTTC
- | TRBJ1-5 | - | TRBV11-2 | CASSPGQHSNQPQHF | TGTGCCAGCAGCCCAGGACAGCATAGCAATCAGCCCCAGCATTTT
- | TRBJ2-7 | - | TRBV15 | CATSRDRSGYEQYF | TGTGCCACCAGCAGAGACAGGTCGGGCTACGAGCAGTACTTC
- | TRBJ1-2 | - | TRBV30 | CAFSPGGPNYGYTF | TGTGCCTTCTCTCCCGGCGGACCTAACTATGGCTACACCTTC
TRBD2 | TRBJ2-7 | - | TRBV18 | CASSPFSGRTAYEQYF | TGTGCCAGCTCACCATTCAGCGGGAGGACCGCCTACGAGCAGTACTTC
TRBD1 | TRBJ2-1 | - | TRBV19 | CASREDRSSYNEQFF | TGTGCCAGTAGGGAGGACAGGAGCTCCTACAATGAGCAGTTCTTC
TRBD2 | TRBJ2-1 | - | TRBV4-1 | CASSQEKTSGRKEQFF | TGCGCCAGCAGCCAGGAAAAGACTAGCGGGAGGAAGGAGCAGTTCTTC
- | TRBJ2-7 | - | TRBV9 | CASSVGDALRSEQYF | TGTGCCAGCAGCGTAGGCGACGCCCTCAGGTCCGAGCAGTACTTC
TRBD1 | TRBJ2-5 | - | TRBV11-3 | CASSLVQGAETQYF | TGTGCCAGCAGCTTGGTCCAGGGGGCAGAGACCCAGTACTTC
TRBD1 | TRBJ1-2 | medium-sized | TRBV27 | CASSFRDSYGYTF | TGTGCCAGCAGTTTCCGGGACAGTTATGGCTACACCTTC
- | TRBJ1-4 | - | TRBV19 | CASSRGTLAGNEKLFF | TGTGCCAGTAGTCGGGGTACCCTGGCTGGTAATGAAAAACTGTTTTTT
TRBD1 | TRBJ1-2 | - | TRBV6-5 | CASREQGYNYGYTF | TGTGCCAGCAGGGAACAGGGGTACAACTATGGCTACACCTTC
TRBD1 | TRBJ1-3 | medium-sized | TRBV18 | CASSPLAGQDSGNTIYF | TGTGCCAGCTCACCCTTGGCGGGACAGGACTCTGGAAACACCATATATTTT
- | TRBJ2-7 | - | TRBV29-1 | CSVAPGNYEQYF | TGCAGCGTCGCCCCAGGGAACTACGAGCAGTACTTC
- | TRBJ2-3 | - | TRBV7-6 | CASSPELNTQYF | TGTGCCAGCAGCCCGGAACTCAATACGCAGTATTTT
- | TRBJ1-2 | few | TRBV29-1 | CSSLTSGGYTF | TGCAGCTCTCTAACCTCGGGTGGCTACACCTTC
- | TRBJ2-1 | - | TRBV2 | CASSTEGRSYNEQFF | TGTGCCAGCAGTACGGAAGGACGCAGCTACAATGAGCAGTTCTTC
- | TRBJ2-5 | - | TRBV2 | CARGGQETQYF | TGTGCCAGAGGGGGCCAAGAGACCCAGTACTTC
TRBD2 | TRBJ2-7 | few | TRBV25-1 | CASSPWAGAYEQYF | TGTGCCAGCAGCCCGTGGGCGGGAGCCTACGAGCAGTACTTC
- | TRBJ2-6 | - | TRBV5-1 | CASSRTPGANVLTF | TGCGCCAGCAGCAGGACTCCTGGGGCCAACGTCCTGACTTTC
- | TRBJ2-3 | - | TRBV29-1 | CSVMAPDTQYF | TGCAGCGTCATGGCCCCAGATACGCAGTATTTT
- | TRBJ2-7 | - | TRBV11-2 | CASSFAPSETYEQYF | TGTGCCAGCAGCTTTGCGCCTAGCGAGACCTACGAGCAGTACTTC
- | TRBJ2-1 | - | TRBV15 | CATSRVKGGNSYNEQFF | TGTGCCACCAGCAGAGTCAAGGGCGGGAATTCCTACAATGAGCAGTTCTTC
- | TRBJ1-1 | - | TRBV6-6 | CASSNPGGLGAFF | TGTGCCAGCAGTAATCCAGGCGGGCTAGGAGCTTTCTTT
TRBD1 | TRBJ2-7 | - | TRBV27 | CASSSWTGSSYEQYF | TGTGCCAGCAGTTCCTGGACAGGGAGCTCCTACGAGCAGTACTTC
TRBD1 | TRBJ2-5 | - | TRBV6-1 | CASRQGGRQYF | TGTGCCAGCCGACAGGGCGGAAGACAGTACTTC
TRBD1 | TRBJ2-2 | - | TRBV5-4 | CASSEEPGQHTGELFF | TGTGCCAGCAGCGAAGAGCCGGGACAGCACACCGGGGAGCTGTTTTTT
- | TRBJ2-2 | - | TRBV28 | CASSLFLGSGTGELFF | TGTGCCAGCAGTTTGTTTCTGGGTTCGGGCACCGGGGAGCTGTTTTTT
TRBD1 | TRBJ1-1 | - | TRBV7-9 | CASRRTGGTEAFF | TGTGCCAGCAGACGGACAGGGGGCACTGAAGCTTTCTTT
- | TRBJ2-7 | - | TRBV30 | CAWSVPGSLSYEQYF | TGTGCCTGGAGTGTACCGGGAAGTTTGTCCTACGAGCAGTACTTC